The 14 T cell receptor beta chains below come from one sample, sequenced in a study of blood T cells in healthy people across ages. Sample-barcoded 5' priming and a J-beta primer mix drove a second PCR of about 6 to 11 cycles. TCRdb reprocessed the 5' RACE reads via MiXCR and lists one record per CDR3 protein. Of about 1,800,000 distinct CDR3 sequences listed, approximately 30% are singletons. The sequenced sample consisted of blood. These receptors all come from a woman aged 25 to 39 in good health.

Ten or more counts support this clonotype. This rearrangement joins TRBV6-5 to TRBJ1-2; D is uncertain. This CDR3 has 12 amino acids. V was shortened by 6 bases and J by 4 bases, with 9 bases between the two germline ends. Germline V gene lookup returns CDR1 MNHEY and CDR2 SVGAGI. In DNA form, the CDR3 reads TGTGCCAGCAGCATAGACGGCTATGGCTACACCTTC. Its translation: CASSIDGYGYTF.

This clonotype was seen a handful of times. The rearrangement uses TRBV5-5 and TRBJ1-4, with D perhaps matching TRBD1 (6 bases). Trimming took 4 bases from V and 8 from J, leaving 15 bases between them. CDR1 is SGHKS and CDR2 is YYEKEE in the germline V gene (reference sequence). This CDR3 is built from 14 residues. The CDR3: CASSLVGTYEKLFF. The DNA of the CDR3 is TGTGCCAGCAGCCTTGTCGGGACATACGAAAAACTGTTTTTT.

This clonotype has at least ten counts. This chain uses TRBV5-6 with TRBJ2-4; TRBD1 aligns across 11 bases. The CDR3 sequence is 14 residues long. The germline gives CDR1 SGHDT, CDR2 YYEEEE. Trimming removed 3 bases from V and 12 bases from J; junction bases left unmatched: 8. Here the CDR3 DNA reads TGTGCCAGCAGCTCCCCCGGGACAGGGGGAGGTCAGTACTTC. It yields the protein CASSSPGTGGGQYF.

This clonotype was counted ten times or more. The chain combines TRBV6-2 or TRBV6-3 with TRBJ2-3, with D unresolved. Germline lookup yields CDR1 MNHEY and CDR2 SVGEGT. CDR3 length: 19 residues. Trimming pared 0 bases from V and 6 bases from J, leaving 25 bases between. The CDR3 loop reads CASSYSDVGLTLSLDTQYF. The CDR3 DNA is TGTGCCAGCAGTTACTCGGACGTGGGCCTCACCCTTTCCTTGGATACGCAGTATTTT.

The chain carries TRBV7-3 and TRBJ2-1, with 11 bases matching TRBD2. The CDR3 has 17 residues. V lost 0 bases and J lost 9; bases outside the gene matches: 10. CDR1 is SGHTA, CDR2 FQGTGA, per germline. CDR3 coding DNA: TGTGCCAGCAGCTTAACGTTTACGGCTAGCGGGGGGCTTGAGCAGTTCTTC. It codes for CASSLTFTASGGLEQFF.

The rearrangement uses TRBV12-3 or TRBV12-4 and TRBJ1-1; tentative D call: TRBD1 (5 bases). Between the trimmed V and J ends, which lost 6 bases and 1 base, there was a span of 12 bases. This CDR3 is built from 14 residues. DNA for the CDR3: TGTGCCAGCAGCTCCTCAGGGTGGAACACTGAAGCTTTCTTT. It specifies CASSSSGWNTEAFF.

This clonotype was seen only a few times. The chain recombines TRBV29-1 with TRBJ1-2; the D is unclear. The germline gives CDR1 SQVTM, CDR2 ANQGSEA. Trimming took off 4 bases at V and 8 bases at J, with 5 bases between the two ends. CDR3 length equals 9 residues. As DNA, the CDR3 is TGCAGCGTTGCTGAAGGCTACACCTTC. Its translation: CSVAEGYTF.

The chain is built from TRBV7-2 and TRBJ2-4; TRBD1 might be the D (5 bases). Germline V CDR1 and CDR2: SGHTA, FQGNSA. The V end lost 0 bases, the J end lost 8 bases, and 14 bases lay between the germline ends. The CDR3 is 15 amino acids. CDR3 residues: CASSLAPTRGDIQYF. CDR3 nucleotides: TGTGCCAGCAGCTTAGCGCCGACAAGGGGCGACATTCAGTACTTC. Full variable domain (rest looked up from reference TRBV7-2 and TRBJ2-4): GAGVSQSPSNKVTEKGKDVELRCDPISGHTALYWYRQSLGQGLEFLIYFQGNSAPDKSGLPSDRFSAERTGGSVSTLTIQRTQQEDSAVYLCASSLAPTRGDIQYFGAGTRLSVL.

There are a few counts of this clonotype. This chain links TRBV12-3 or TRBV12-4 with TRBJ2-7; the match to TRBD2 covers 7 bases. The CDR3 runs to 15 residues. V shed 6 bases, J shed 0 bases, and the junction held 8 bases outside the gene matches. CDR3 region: CASRQRRESSYEQYF. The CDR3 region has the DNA TGTGCCAGCAGGCAGAGGCGGGAGAGCTCCTACGAGCAGTACTTC.

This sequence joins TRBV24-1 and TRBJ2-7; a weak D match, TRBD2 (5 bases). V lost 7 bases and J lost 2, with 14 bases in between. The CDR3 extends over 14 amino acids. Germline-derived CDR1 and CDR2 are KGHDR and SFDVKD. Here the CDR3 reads CATRGSTGTYEQYF. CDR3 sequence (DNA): TGTGCCACCAGGGGGAGCACGGGGACCTACGAGCAGTACTTC.

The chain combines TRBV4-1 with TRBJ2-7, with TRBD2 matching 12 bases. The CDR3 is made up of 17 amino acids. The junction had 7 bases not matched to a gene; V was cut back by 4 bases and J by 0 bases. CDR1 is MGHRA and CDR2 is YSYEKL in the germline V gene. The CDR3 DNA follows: TGCGCCAGCAGCCCCCACCGACTAGCGGGAGCCTCCTACGAGCAGTACTTC. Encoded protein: CASSPHRLAGASYEQYF.

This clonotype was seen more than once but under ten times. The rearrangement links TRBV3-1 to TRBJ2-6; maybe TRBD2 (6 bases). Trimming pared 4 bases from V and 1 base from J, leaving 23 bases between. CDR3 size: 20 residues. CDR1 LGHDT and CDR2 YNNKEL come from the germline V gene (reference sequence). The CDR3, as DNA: TGTGCCAGCAGCCGCACAGGAGGGGTGGGTCCCTTTTCTGGGGCCAACGTCCTGACTTTC. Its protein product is CASSRTGGVGPFSGANVLTF.

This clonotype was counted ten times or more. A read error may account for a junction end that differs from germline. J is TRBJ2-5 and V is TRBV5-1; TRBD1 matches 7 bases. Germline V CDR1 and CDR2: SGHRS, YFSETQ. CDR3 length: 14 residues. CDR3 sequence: CASSLTGAQETQYF. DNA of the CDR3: TGTGCCAGCAGCCTAACAGGGGCCCAAGAGACCCAGTACTTC. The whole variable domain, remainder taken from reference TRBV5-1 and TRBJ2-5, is KAGVTQTPRYLIKTRGQQVTLSCSPISGHRSVSWYQQTPGQGLQFLFEYFSETQRNKGNFPGRFSGRQFSNSRSEMNVSTLELGDSALYLCASSLTGAQETQYFGPGTRLLVL.

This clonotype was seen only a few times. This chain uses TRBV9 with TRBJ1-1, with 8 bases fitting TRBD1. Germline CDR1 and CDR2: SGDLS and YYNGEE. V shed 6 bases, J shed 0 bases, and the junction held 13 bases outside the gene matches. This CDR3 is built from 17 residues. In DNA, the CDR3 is TGTGCCAGCACGGACCGGGACAGGTTCCCCATGAACACTGAAGCTTTCTTT. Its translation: CASTDRDRFPMNTEAFF.